One and the same sample provided the 31 T cell receptor beta chains below, sequenced in a study of blood T cell repertoires in COVID-19. Some clones are missing from TCRdb's copy, which holds only in-frame ones; the method was immunoSEQ multiplex PCR. The profile covers about 300,000 clones, with 88% appearing a single time and 9% to 9.5% taken by the ten largest. Sequenced material: peripheral blood. The receptors here all came from a young man with active or convalescent COVID-19.

V is TRBV2 and J is TRBJ1-5; a weak D match, TRBD1 (5 bases). Trimming shortened V by 7 bases and J by 6 bases, and 13 bases separated the two germline ends. The CDR3 has 13 residues. The V gene's germline CDR1 is SNHLY and CDR2 FYNNEI. In DNA, the CDR3 is TGTGCCAGCACCTCCAGGGAAGGTCAGCCCCAGCATTTT. This sequence encodes CASTSREGQPQHF. The whole variable domain, remainder taken from reference TRBV2 and TRBJ1-5, is EPEVTQTPSHQVTQMGQEVILRCVPISNHLYFYWYRQILGQKVEFLVSFYNNEISEKSEIFDDQFSVERPDGSNFTLKIRSTKLEDSAMYFCASTSREGQPQHFGDGTRLSIL.

The chain couples TRBV4-2 to TRBJ1-2; 7 bases fit TRBD1. CDR3 length equals 15 residues. With V trimmed by 0 bases and J by 3 bases, 4 bases remained unmatched. Germline assignment: CDR1 LGHNA and CDR2 YNFKEQ. This chain's CDR3 is CASSQDHTGDYGYTF. The CDR3 nucleotides read TGTGCCAGCAGCCAAGATCACACAGGGGACTATGGCTACACCTTC.

V gene TRBV29-1 combines with J gene TRBJ2-5; TRBD2 might be the D (5 bases). The V gene's germline CDR1 is SQVTM and CDR2 ANQGSEA. CDR3 length: 13 amino acids. Trimming shortened V by 0 bases and J by 5 bases, and 10 bases separated the two germline ends. For the CDR3, the DNA is TGCAGCGTTGAAGATCGCCGGAGGGAGACCCAGTACTTC. This encodes CSVEDRRRETQYF. Combining the CDR3 with reference TRBV29-1 and TRBJ2-5 gives the whole variable domain SAVISQKPSRDICQRGTSLTIQCQVDSQVTMMFWYRQQPGQSLTLIATANQGSEATYESGFVIDKFPISRPNLTFSTLTVSNMSPEDSSIYLCSVEDRRRETQYFGPGTRLLVL.

In the case of this clone: A junction boundary mismatches the germline segment, possibly from a read error. The chain employs TRBV2 and TRBJ1-1, with D possibly TRBD1 on 6 matching bases. This CDR3 is built from 13 residues. Germline CDR1 reads SNHLY; CDR2 reads FYNNEI. The CDR3 sequence: CACSRTANTEAFF. The DNA of the CDR3 is TGTGCCTGCAGTAGGACAGCTAACACTGAAGCTTTCTTT.

The chain employs TRBV20-1 and TRBJ1-2; maybe TRBD1 (5 bases). This CDR3 comprises 12 residues. The germline V gene encodes CDR1 DFQATT and CDR2 SNEGSKA (reference sequence). The V end lost 3 bases, the J end lost 2 bases, and 7 bases lay between the germline ends. CDR3 residues: CSASSGNYGYTF. The DNA of the CDR3 is TGCAGTGCTAGTTCAGGGAACTATGGCTACACCTTC.

The chain recombines TRBV19 with TRBJ1-1; 8 bases map to TRBD1. V lost 6 bases, J lost 5 bases, and 5 bases stayed unmatched. The CDR3 is made up of 13 amino acids. Germline lookup yields CDR1 LNHDA and CDR2 SQIVND (reference sequence). The CDR3: CASRSGGVTEAFF. In DNA, the CDR3 is TGTGCCAGTAGATCAGGGGGCGTGACTGAAGCTTTCTTT.

The chain has TRBV7-3 and TRBJ2-5, with a possible D match to TRBD2 (5 bases). The ends were cut back, 0 bases at V and 5 bases at J, with 10 bases in the middle. This CDR3 is built from 14 residues. Per the germline V gene, CDR1 is SGHTA and CDR2 is FQGTGA. CDR3 in amino acids: CASSLTRVRETQYF. The CDR3 coding sequence is TGTGCCAGCAGCTTAACGAGGGTACGGGAGACCCAGTACTTC. The full variable domain, its missing parts supplied by reference TRBV7-3 and TRBJ2-5, is GAGVSQTPSNKVTEKGKYVELRCDPISGHTALYWYRQSLGQGPEFLIYFQGTGAADDSGLPNDRFFAVRPEGSVSTLKIQRTERGDSAVYLCASSLTRVRETQYFGPGTRLLVL.

The V and J genes are TRBV15 and TRBJ1-2; TRBD1 matches at 8 bases. From germline, CDR1 is LNHNV and CDR2 YYDKDF (reference sequence). Germline trimming cut 2 bases from V and 3 bases from J; bases unmatched to any gene: 2. The CDR3 runs 14 residues. Here the CDR3 DNA reads TGTGCCACCAGCAGAACGACAGGGGACTATGGCTACACCTTC. Its translation is CATSRTTGDYGYTF.

The V call is TRBV5-6, the J call TRBJ1-2, with D maybe TRBD1 (5 bases). Trimming left V 5 bases short and J 4 bases short, with 12 bases between. This CDR3 region has 13 residues. Germline V gene sequence: CDR1 SGHDT, CDR2 YYEEEE. CDR3 DNA: TGTGCCAGCAGGGGGGGTGCTTTCTATGGCTACACCTTC. Its translation: CASRGGAFYGYTF.

In nucleotides, the CDR3 is TGTGCCAGCAGTGAAGTACCGCGGGGGGGCAAACAGTTCTTC. Protein: CASSEVPRGGKQFF. V usage is TRBV6-1 and J usage is TRBJ2-1; 9 positions agree with TRBD2. The CDR3 is 14 residues long. V gave up 1 base and J gave up 13 bases; unmatched junction bases: 8. The germline V gene encodes CDR1 MNHNS and CDR2 SASEGT.

J is TRBJ1-2 and V is TRBV11-2; TRBD1 aligns across 8 bases. Losses at the gene ends were 3 bases for V and 6 bases for J; bases not matched to a gene: 12. The CDR3 totals 16 residues. Germline V gene data show CDR1 as SGHAT and CDR2 as FQNNGV. CDR3 loop: CASSLSTGGDRHGYTF. The DNA for the CDR3 is TGTGCCAGCAGCTTGTCCACGGGTGGGGACAGGCATGGCTACACCTTC.

This clone was observed a few times. The V call is TRBV6-2 or TRBV6-3, the J call TRBJ1-2; TRBD1 matches at 8 bases. The CDR3 is 16 residues long. Looked up from germline, CDR1 is MNHEY and CDR2 is SVGEGT. The trim removed 2 bases at V and 10 bases at J, leaving 15 bases unmatched. The chain's CDR3 is CASSYDAEGRGRAYTF. The CDR3 DNA reads as TGTGCCAGCAGTTACGATGCTGAGGGCAGGGGGCGAGCCTACACCTTC.

The sample holds a few counts of this clone. V gene TRBV2 combines with J gene TRBJ1-2; 8 bases are shared with TRBD1. J lost 0 bases, V lost 8 bases, and 5 bases had no gene match. This CDR3 is 14 amino acids long. Germline CDR1 is SNHLY and CDR2 is FYNNEI. The CDR3 DNA follows: TGTGCCAGCGGACAGGGCGTAGCTAACTATGGCTACACCTTC. This codes for CASGQGVANYGYTF.

The gene calls are TRBV9 and TRBJ1-1, with 7 bases matching TRBD1. Germline V CDR1 and CDR2: SGDLS, YYNGEE. V trimming: 1 base; J trimming: 1 base; junction bases outside the gene matches: 4. This CDR3 contains 15 residues. The CDR3 DNA reads TGTGCCAGCAGCGTAACAGGGGCGGAGAACACTGAAGCTTTCTTT. It yields the protein CASSVTGAENTEAFF.

The chain combines TRBV19 with TRBJ1-3; D is unclear. Deletions cut 5 bases from V and 0 bases from J, with 8 bases between. The germline gives CDR1 LNHDA, CDR2 SQIVND (reference sequence). CDR3 size: 14 residues. This CDR3 reads CASSLYSSGNTIYF. DNA for the CDR3: TGTGCCAGTAGTCTATACAGCTCTGGAAACACCATATATTTT.

The chain joins TRBV3-1 (or the pseudogene TRBV3-2) to TRBJ2-7; TRBD1 matches at 7 bases. Trimming removed 4 bases from V and 3 bases from J; junction bases left unmatched: 6. From germline, CDR1 is LGHDT and CDR2 YNNKEL (reference sequence). The CDR3 loop spans 14 amino acids. CDR3 in amino acids: CASSPPAGGYEQYF. CDR3 sequence (DNA): TGTGCCAGCAGCCCGCCGGCAGGGGGCTACGAGCAGTACTTC.

This chain links TRBV4-1 with TRBJ1-1, with 7 bases aligning to TRBD1. This CDR3 comprises 15 residues. CDR1 MGHRA and CDR2 YSYEKL come from the germline V gene. V lost 0 bases to trimming and J lost 8 bases; unmatched junction nucleotides: 9. The CDR3 sequence: CASSQDPTGEREAFF. CDR3 nucleotide sequence: TGCGCCAGCAGCCAAGACCCCACAGGGGAAAGGGAAGCTTTCTTT.

This chain joins TRBV6-2 or TRBV6-3 and TRBJ2-2; weak D call: TRBD1 (6 bases). The CDR3 runs to 13 residues. With 6 bases removed from V and 5 bases from J, the gap between germline ends came to 10 bases. Germline CDR1 MNHEY, CDR2 SVGEGT. The CDR3 region is CASSQGWTGELFF. The CDR3 nucleotides are TGTGCCAGCAGCCAGGGGTGGACCGGGGAGCTGTTTTTT.

The rearrangement joins TRBV7-2 to TRBJ2-1, with 8 bases lining up with TRBD1. Germline V CDR1 and CDR2: SGHTA, FQGNSA. This CDR3 contains 15 residues. V was clipped by 1 base and J by 7 bases; unmatched bases: 6. The CDR3 coding sequence is TGTGCCAGCAGCTTAGTCAGTCACAGGGGGAATGAGCAGTTCTTC. Its protein product is CASSLVSHRGNEQFF.

This clone was seen a few times. This chain joins TRBV5-1 and TRBJ2-1; 9 bases agree with TRBD1. V was pared by 4 bases and J by 4 bases, with 6 bases of the junction left unmatched. Per germline, CDR1 SGHRS and CDR2 YFSETQ. The CDR3 length is 15 residues. Written as DNA, the CDR3 is TGCGCCAGCAGCAACGACAGGGGGGGATACAATGAGCAGTTCTTC. This encodes CASSNDRGGYNEQFF. The full variable domain, rest sourced from reference TRBV5-1 and TRBJ2-1, is KAGVTQTPRYLIKTRGQQVTLSCSPISGHRSVSWYQQTPGQGLQFLFEYFSETQRNKGNFPGRFSGRQFSNSRSEMNVSTLELGDSALYLCASSNDRGGYNEQFFGPGTRLTVL.

The chain uses TRBV9 and TRBJ1-6; possibly TRBD1 for D (5 bases). The ends were cut back, 0 bases at V and 6 bases at J, with 13 bases in the middle. The CDR3 is made up of 16 amino acids. Germline V gives CDR1 SGDLS, CDR2 YYNGEE. CDR3 in DNA: TGTGCCAGCAGCGTAGGCGGGGGAGGTAGTAATTCACCCCTCCACTTT. This translates into CASSVGGGGSNSPLHF.

This sequence joins TRBV6-5 and TRBJ1-4; D uncertain. The CDR3 totals 15 residues. Per germline, CDR1 MNHEY and CDR2 SVGAGI. V was cut by 0 bases and J by 8 bases, with 13 bases left in between. In DNA, the CDR3 is TGTGCCAGCAGTTACTCGATGGGTTCGGGAGAAAAACTGTTTTTT. The encoded protein is CASSYSMGSGEKLFF.

This chain uses TRBV11-3 with TRBJ2-1, with 11 positions matching TRBD2. The CDR3 loop spans 16 amino acids. Losses at the gene ends were 2 bases for V and 4 bases for J; bases not matched to a gene: 4. CDR1 is SGHNT, CDR2 YENEEA, per germline. CDR3 sequence (DNA): TGTGCCAGCAGCTTACTAGCGGGGGGCCATTACAATGAGCAGTTCTTC. Its protein product is CASSLLAGGHYNEQFF.

This clone has just one count. V and J are TRBV29-1 and TRBJ2-7, with 7 bases identical to TRBD2. The CDR3 spans 16 residues. Looked up from germline, CDR1 is SQVTM and CDR2 is ANQGSEA. With V trimmed by 6 bases and J by 1 base, 15 bases remained unmatched. This CDR3 is CSVFPVGGTRSYEQYF. The CDR3, as DNA: TGCAGCGTGTTCCCCGTGGGGGGGACGCGGTCCTACGAGCAGTACTTC.

The chain couples TRBV6-4 to TRBJ1-6, with D possibly being TRBD1 (5 bases). Germline V CDR1 and CDR2: MRHNA, SNTAGT. This CDR3 is built from 15 residues. Trimming left V 0 bases short and J 7 bases short, with 10 bases between. CDR3 sequence reads: CASSDSGRENSPLHF. In DNA form, the CDR3 reads TGTGCCAGCAGTGACTCGGGCAGGGAAAATTCACCCCTCCACTTT.

V is TRBV2 and J is TRBJ1-2; no reliable D call. Trimming took 9 bases from V and 8 from J, leaving 10 bases between them. The CDR3 runs 10 residues. Germline loops: CDR1 SNHLY, CDR2 FYNNEI. This CDR3 is CASNGLGYTF. As DNA, the CDR3 is TGTGCCAGTAACGGTCTAGGCTACACCTTC.

J is TRBJ2-2 and V is TRBV7-6, with 8 nucleotides matching TRBD1. The trim removed 1 base at V and 6 bases at J, leaving 10 bases unmatched. Germline CDR1 SGHVS, CDR2 FNYEAQ. The CDR3 loop spans 17 amino acids. Written as DNA, the CDR3 is TGTGCCAGCAGCTTAGGGCTCCGGCAGGGGGCTGCCGGGGAGCTGTTTTTT. It codes for CASSLGLRQGAAGELFF.

Worth noting for this clone: Other nucleotide sequences in the sample specify the same CDR3. This chain connects TRBV6-5 to TRBJ1-3; no definite D call. V was cut by 5 bases and J by 3 bases, with 8 bases left in between. This CDR3 spans 13 amino acids. Germline assignment: CDR1 MNHEY and CDR2 SVGAGI. CDR3 coding DNA: TGTGCCAGCAGTCCTGGAGGTGGAAACACCATATATTTT. Residues: CASSPGGGNTIYF.

The V call is TRBV19, the J call TRBJ1-6, with a weak D call TRBD1 (6 bases). The germline V gene has CDR1 LNHDA and CDR2 SQIVND (reference sequence). This CDR3 comprises 14 residues. V lost 10 bases, J lost 8 bases, and 18 bases lay in between. CDR3 amino acids: CATSGEGLDSPLHF. The CDR3 coding sequence is TGTGCCACCTCAGGGGAAGGTTTGGATTCACCCCTCCACTTT.

The chain joins TRBV10-3 to TRBJ1-1; 8 nucleotides agree with TRBD1. The CDR3 consists of 12 residues. The trim removed 2 bases at V and 10 bases at J, leaving 3 bases unmatched. Germline-derived CDR1 and CDR2 are ENHRY and SYGVKD. The CDR3 nucleotides read TGTGCCATCAGTGAGGGACAGGGTGGAGCTTTCTTT. Translating gives CAISEGQGGAFF.

The chain couples TRBV5-6 to TRBJ1-2, with 7 nucleotides matching TRBD1. CDR3 size: 14 residues. Germline CDR1 reads SGHDT; CDR2 reads YYEEEE. V lost 2 bases to trimming and J lost 5 bases; unmatched junction nucleotides: 6. The CDR3 sequence is CASSLSGGMYGYTF. The DNA of the CDR3 is TGTGCCAGCAGCTTATCAGGGGGGATGTATGGCTACACCTTC.